The sequence of this T cell receptor beta chain was determined in a study of response to subunit inactivated influenza vaccine. Points from the study as a whole: Every seasonal influenza vaccination brings in few new T cells, the authors suggested.

In its sample, this clonotype was seen a few times. What it binds is unknown. In TCRdb, the RT-PCR reads were re-called with MiXCR into one record per CDR3 protein. This sample has 700,000 to 900,000 distinct CDR3 sequences, with 20% to 25% found just once. In germline, CDR1 is LGHNA, CDR2 YNFKEQ. The length of the CDR3 is 15 residues. The V end lost 0 bases, the J end lost 5 bases, and 13 bases lay between the germline ends. The origin of this receptor is a man aged 45-65 years who received an inactivated influenza vaccine. V gene TRBV4-2 combines with J gene TRBJ2-5; D may match TRBD1 or TRBD2 (6 bases each). The specimen was PBMCs from blood, collected around 5 days after vaccination. The CDR3 is CASSQEEGDGETQYF. As DNA, the CDR3 is TGTGCCAGCAGCCAAGAGGAGGGGGATGGGGAGACCCAGTACTTC.